This T cell receptor beta chain was captured in a study of a mutant IDH1 vaccine in newly diagnosed glioma. Study background: The initiation of vaccination occurred 4-6 weeks after radiotherapy alone, or with temozolomide cycles. The treated group averaged 40.4 years old and was 62.5% male, roughly 38% female. Earlier therapy was either radiotherapy, temozolomide, or both, and most got both. General study points: Top-clonotype changes in peripheral T cells seemed unrelated to pseudoprogression.

As for time point: week 23, last vaccination. Every vaccine dose comprised 300 ug of mutant IDH1 20-mer peptide plus topical imiquimod. As regards this clone: Its antigen remains unidentified.

V was shortened by 3 bases and J by 0 bases, with 23 bases between the two germline ends. There are 19 residues in the CDR3. Germline-derived CDR1 and CDR2 are KGHSH and LQKENI. Measured with immunoSEQ multiplex PCR; TCRdb has only the in-frame clones, and not every one. The sample shows around 56,000 clones, about 81% of them seen only once. The chain couples TRBV18 to TRBJ1-1; D possibly corresponds to TRBD1 (6 bases). The receptor was derived from a woman in her thirties or forties with glioma. Some clones in this sample may be carry-over from other donors' samples. Material: PBMCs, obtained from a glioma patient whose treatment included an IDH1 peptide vaccine. The CDR3 DNA reads as TGTGCCAGCTCACCTTTCTCAGGGGCGACAGACACCTTGAACACTGAAGCTTTCTTT. Residues: CASSPFSGATDTLNTEAFF.